This is a list of T cell receptor beta chains from one sample in a study of T cells after yellow fever vaccination. TCRdb called the 5' RACE reads again in MiXCR, with one record for every CDR3 protein. The table has some 350,000 distinct CDR3 sequences, more than 5.5% seen once. The sample was PBMCs, taken 5 days after the yellow fever booster vaccination. These receptors originate from a man aged 30 to 45 who received the YFV17D yellow fever vaccine. CDR3s include the opening cysteine and the closing phenylalanine or tryptophan. Each record gives: CDR3 protein, CDR3 DNA, V gene, clone size, J gene, D gene. The D gene is left open where the match is weak. Only part of the rows carry a size: once, few, many, or a class if the clone is expanded.

cdr3_aa: CASSLLNLGTMNTEAFF; cdr3_nt: TGTGCCAGCAGCTTATTGAATTTAGGGACCATGAACACTGAAGCTTTCTTT; v_call: TRBV7-2; clone_size: -; j_call: TRBJ1-1; d_call: -
cdr3_aa: CASSIWDRGDEQFF; cdr3_nt: TGCGCCAGCAGCATTTGGGACAGGGGCGATGAGCAGTTCTTC; v_call: TRBV5-1; clone_size: -; j_call: TRBJ2-1; d_call: TRBD1
cdr3_aa: CASSEGGQGLETQYF; cdr3_nt: TGTGCCAGCAGTGAGGGGGGACAGGGTTTGGAGACCCAGTACTTC; v_call: TRBV25-1; clone_size: few; j_call: TRBJ2-5; d_call: TRBD1
cdr3_aa: CASSLGGQRTEKLFF; cdr3_nt: TGCGCCAGCAGCTTGGGGGGGCAGAGAACTGAAAAACTGTTTTTT; v_call: TRBV5-1; clone_size: -; j_call: TRBJ1-4; d_call: -
cdr3_aa: CSVRDGSYEQYF; cdr3_nt: TGCAGCGTCCGGGACGGAAGCTACGAGCAGTACTTC; v_call: TRBV29-1; clone_size: many; j_call: TRBJ2-7; d_call: -
cdr3_aa: CASSLGAGGTYNEQFF; cdr3_nt: TGCGCCAGCAGCTTGGGCGCGGGAGGGACCTACAATGAGCAGTTCTTC; v_call: TRBV5-1; clone_size: few; j_call: TRBJ2-1; d_call: TRBD2
cdr3_aa: CATSRGDRAGANVLTF; cdr3_nt: TGTGCCACCAGCAGGGGGGACAGGGCTGGGGCCAACGTCCTGACTTTC; v_call: TRBV15; clone_size: -; j_call: TRBJ2-6; d_call: TRBD1
cdr3_aa: CASGSPPGTNLLGGSYEQYF; cdr3_nt: TGTGCTAGTGGTTCGCCCCCCGGGACTAACCTTTTAGGGGGCTCCTACGAGCAGTACTTC; v_call: TRBV12-5; clone_size: few; j_call: TRBJ2-7; d_call: -
cdr3_aa: CASSLDREGKQYF; cdr3_nt: TGTGCCAGCAGCTTGGACCGAGAGGGCAAGCAGTACTTC; v_call: TRBV7-8; clone_size: many; j_call: TRBJ2-7; d_call: -
cdr3_aa: CASSLRLAGGTGELFF; cdr3_nt: TGCGCCAGCAGCTTGAGACTAGCGGGAGGAACCGGGGAGCTGTTTTTT; v_call: TRBV5-1; clone_size: many; j_call: TRBJ2-2; d_call: TRBD2
cdr3_aa: CASSVAGTADSPLHF; cdr3_nt: TGTGCCAGCTCAGTAGCCGGGACAGCTGATTCACCCCTCCACTTT; v_call: TRBV18; clone_size: few; j_call: TRBJ1-6; d_call: TRBD1
cdr3_aa: CASSLRQGTQYF; cdr3_nt: TGTGCCAGCAGCTTAAGACAAGGGACCCAGTACTTC; v_call: TRBV11-2; clone_size: -; j_call: TRBJ2-5; d_call: -
cdr3_aa: CSARSLANVQETQYF; cdr3_nt: TGCAGTGCTAGGTCCCTAGCGAACGTTCAAGAGACCCAGTACTTC; v_call: TRBV20-1; clone_size: -; j_call: TRBJ2-5; d_call: -
cdr3_aa: CSARSAFNQPQHF; cdr3_nt: TGCAGTGCTAGGAGCGCATTTAATCAGCCCCAGCATTTT; v_call: TRBV20-1; clone_size: few; j_call: TRBJ1-5; d_call: -
cdr3_aa: CASSPSSGRETQYF; cdr3_nt: TGTGCCAGCAGCCCCTCTAGCGGGAGAGAGACCCAGTACTTC; v_call: TRBV7-8; clone_size: many; j_call: TRBJ2-5; d_call: TRBD2
cdr3_aa: CASSLIRPGGTDTQYF; cdr3_nt: TGTGCCAGCAGCTTAATTCGACCAGGGGGCACAGATACGCAGTATTTT; v_call: TRBV11-2; clone_size: few; j_call: TRBJ2-3; d_call: -
cdr3_aa: CSARMLQGHSYNEQFF; cdr3_nt: TGCAGTGCTAGGATGCTACAGGGGCACTCCTACAATGAGCAGTTCTTC; v_call: TRBV20-1; clone_size: few; j_call: TRBJ2-1; d_call: TRBD1
cdr3_aa: CASSPSASSGYNEQFF; cdr3_nt: TGTGCCAGCTCACCATCCGCTAGCAGTGGATACAATGAGCAGTTCTTC; v_call: TRBV18; clone_size: many; j_call: TRBJ2-1; d_call: -
cdr3_aa: CASSSTGGWTEAFF; cdr3_nt: TGTGCCAGCAGTTCCACAGGGGGCTGGACTGAAGCTTTCTTT; v_call: TRBV7-6; clone_size: few; j_call: TRBJ1-1; d_call: TRBD1
cdr3_aa: CASSIKGGGTEAFF; cdr3_nt: TGTGCCAGTAGTATTAAGGGCGGTGGCACTGAAGCTTTCTTT; v_call: TRBV19; clone_size: few; j_call: TRBJ1-1; d_call: -
cdr3_aa: CATSDPATGDRETQYF; cdr3_nt: TGTGCCACCAGTGATCCAGCAACAGGGGATAGGGAGACCCAGTACTTC; v_call: TRBV24-1; clone_size: few; j_call: TRBJ2-5; d_call: TRBD1
cdr3_aa: CASSTVPIAGPRNEQFF; cdr3_nt: TGTGCCAGCAGCACCGTACCCATAGCGGGACCACGGAATGAGCAGTTCTTC; v_call: TRBV12-3/TRBV12-4; clone_size: few; j_call: TRBJ2-1; d_call: TRBD2
cdr3_aa: CATSRGWGQDYEQYF; cdr3_nt: TGTGCCACCAGCAGAGGGTGGGGGCAAGATTACGAGCAGTACTTC; v_call: TRBV15; clone_size: many; j_call: TRBJ2-7; d_call: -
cdr3_aa: CALDHSGSSEQYF; cdr3_nt: TGTGCCCTTGACCATAGCGGGAGTTCCGAGCAGTACTTC; v_call: TRBV2; clone_size: -; j_call: TRBJ2-7; d_call: TRBD2
cdr3_aa: CASSFGTANTEAFF; cdr3_nt: TGCGCCAGCAGCTTCGGGACAGCGAACACTGAAGCTTTCTTT; v_call: TRBV5-1; clone_size: many; j_call: TRBJ1-1; d_call: TRBD1
cdr3_aa: CASSPTSGSGADTQYF; cdr3_nt: TGTGCCAGCAGCCCGACTAGCGGGAGTGGCGCAGATACGCAGTATTTT; v_call: TRBV7-2; clone_size: many; j_call: TRBJ2-3; d_call: TRBD2
cdr3_aa: CSASWRGEAEAFF; cdr3_nt: TGCAGTGCTAGCTGGAGAGGGGAGGCTGAAGCTTTCTTT; v_call: TRBV20-1; clone_size: many; j_call: TRBJ1-1; d_call: -
cdr3_aa: CASSGSSGSNEQFF; cdr3_nt: TGCGCCAGCAGCGGTAGTAGCGGGAGCAATGAGCAGTTCTTC; v_call: TRBV5-1; clone_size: many; j_call: TRBJ2-1; d_call: TRBD2
cdr3_aa: CASTKGGPGELFF; cdr3_nt: TGTGCCAGCACAAAGGGGGGACCCGGGGAGCTGTTTTTT; v_call: TRBV11-2; clone_size: few; j_call: TRBJ2-2; d_call: -
cdr3_aa: CASSSLTRTQETQYF; cdr3_nt: TGTGCCAGCAGCTCCTTAACTAGGACCCAAGAGACCCAGTACTTC; v_call: TRBV5-6; clone_size: -; j_call: TRBJ2-5; d_call: -
cdr3_aa: CASSTYLGPTDTQYF; cdr3_nt: TGTGCCAGCAGTACGTACTTGGGGCCCACAGATACGCAGTATTTT; v_call: TRBV7-2; clone_size: few; j_call: TRBJ2-3; d_call: -
cdr3_aa: CASKHGQGAREKLFF; cdr3_nt: TGTGCCAGCAAACACGGACAGGGGGCTCGAGAAAAACTGTTTTTT; v_call: TRBV18; clone_size: few; j_call: TRBJ1-4; d_call: TRBD1
cdr3_aa: CASSRGRPGLFAYEQYF; cdr3_nt: TGTGCCAGCAGTAGGGGTCGGCCGGGTCTTTTCGCCTACGAGCAGTACTTC; v_call: TRBV6-1; clone_size: -; j_call: TRBJ2-7; d_call: -
cdr3_aa: CSAIPGGDDQETQYF; cdr3_nt: TGCAGTGCTATACCCGGGGGAGACGACCAAGAGACCCAGTACTTC; v_call: TRBV20-1; clone_size: -; j_call: TRBJ2-5; d_call: -
cdr3_aa: CAISSGALCSYNSPLHF; cdr3_nt: TGTGCCATCAGCTCTGGGGCCCTCTGCTCCTATAATTCACCCCTCCACTTT; v_call: TRBV10-3; clone_size: -; j_call: TRBJ1-6; d_call: -
cdr3_aa: CASSFPVQFF; cdr3_nt: TGTGCCAGCAGTTTCCCTGTGCAGTTCTTC; v_call: TRBV27; clone_size: many; j_call: TRBJ2-1; d_call: -
cdr3_aa: CCARDPNRGPYNEQFF; cdr3_nt: TGCTGTGCTAGAGATCCCAACAGGGGCCCCTACAATGAGCAGTTCTTC; v_call: TRBV20-1; clone_size: few; j_call: TRBJ2-1; d_call: TRBD1
cdr3_aa: CAISETGILAKNIQYF; cdr3_nt: TGTGCCATCAGTGAGACAGGGATCTTAGCCAAAAACATTCAGTACTTC; v_call: TRBV10-3; clone_size: few; j_call: TRBJ2-4; d_call: -
cdr3_aa: CASSRAASGNTVYF; cdr3_nt: TGTGCCAGCAGTCGCGCAGCTTCTGGAAACACCGTATATTTT; v_call: TRBV6-1; clone_size: -; j_call: TRBJ1-3; d_call: -
cdr3_aa: CASSLSRASSTDTQYF; cdr3_nt: TGTGCCAGCAGTTTGAGCAGGGCCTCTAGCACAGATACGCAGTATTTT; v_call: TRBV12-3/TRBV12-4; clone_size: many; j_call: TRBJ2-3; d_call: -
cdr3_aa: CSARKEGGVNEQFF; cdr3_nt: TGCAGTGCTAGAAAGGAGGGAGGGGTGAATGAGCAGTTCTTC; v_call: TRBV20-1; clone_size: many; j_call: TRBJ2-1; d_call: TRBD2
cdr3_aa: CASSRTSGGYNEQFF; cdr3_nt: TGTGCCAGCAGCCGAACTAGCGGGGGTTACAATGAGCAGTTCTTC; v_call: TRBV7-2; clone_size: few; j_call: TRBJ2-1; d_call: TRBD2